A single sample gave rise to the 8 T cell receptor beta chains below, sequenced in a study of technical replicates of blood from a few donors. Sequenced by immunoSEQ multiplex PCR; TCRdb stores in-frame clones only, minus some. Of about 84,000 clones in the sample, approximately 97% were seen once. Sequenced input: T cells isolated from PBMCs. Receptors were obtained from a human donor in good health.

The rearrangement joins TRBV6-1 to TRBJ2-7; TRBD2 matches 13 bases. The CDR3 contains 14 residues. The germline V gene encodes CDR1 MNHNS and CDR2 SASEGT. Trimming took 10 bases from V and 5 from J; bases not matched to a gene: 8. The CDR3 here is CATNTGTSGDEQYF. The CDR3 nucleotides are TGTGCCACCAATACCGGGACTAGCGGGGACGAGCAGTACTTC.

CDR3 region: CASRLDRAGYTF. In nucleotides, the CDR3 is TGTGCCAGCAGGTTAGACAGGGCTGGCTACACCTTC. The chain has TRBV28 and TRBJ1-2, with 7 positions matching TRBD1. The V and J ends lost 6 bases and 7 bases, in that order; junction bases with no gene match: 5. In germline, CDR1 is MDHEN, CDR2 SYDVKM. There are 12 residues in the CDR3.

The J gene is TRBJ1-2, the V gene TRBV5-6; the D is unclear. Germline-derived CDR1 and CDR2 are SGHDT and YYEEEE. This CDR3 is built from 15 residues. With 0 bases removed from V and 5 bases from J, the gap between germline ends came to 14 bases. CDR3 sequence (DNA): TGTGCCAGCAGCTTGGGCGTGGGTTCAGGTTATGGCTACACCTTC. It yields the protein CASSLGVGSGYGYTF.

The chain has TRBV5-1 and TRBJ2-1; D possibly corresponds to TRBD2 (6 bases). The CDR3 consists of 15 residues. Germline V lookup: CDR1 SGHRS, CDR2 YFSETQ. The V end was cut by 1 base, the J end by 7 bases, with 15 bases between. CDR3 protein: CASSLLGGLINEQFF. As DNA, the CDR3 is TGCGCCAGCAGCTTGTTGGGGGGTCTCATTAATGAGCAGTTCTTC.

CDR3 sequence (DNA): TGTGCCAGCAGGCTACAGGGGGGAAACACTGAAGCTTTCTTT. Its protein is CASRLQGGNTEAFF. The chain has TRBV5-4 and TRBJ1-1, with 8 nucleotides matching TRBD1. Germline CDR1 reads SGHNT; CDR2 reads YYREEE (reference sequence). This CDR3 has 14 residues. V lost 5 bases to trimming and J lost 2 bases; unmatched junction nucleotides: 5.

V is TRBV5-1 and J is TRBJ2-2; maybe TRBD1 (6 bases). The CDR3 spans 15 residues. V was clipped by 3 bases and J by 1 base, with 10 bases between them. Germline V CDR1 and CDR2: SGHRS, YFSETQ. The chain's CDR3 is CASSSGQRNTGELFF. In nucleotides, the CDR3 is TGCGCCAGCAGCTCCGGACAGCGGAACACCGGGGAGCTGTTTTTT.

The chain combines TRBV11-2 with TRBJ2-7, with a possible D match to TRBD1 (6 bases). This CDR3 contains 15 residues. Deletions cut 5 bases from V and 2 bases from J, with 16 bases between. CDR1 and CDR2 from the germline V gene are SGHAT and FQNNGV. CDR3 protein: CASSLLARGPYEQYF. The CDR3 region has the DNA TGTGCCAGCAGCCTTTTAGCCAGGGGACCCTACGAGCAGTACTTC.

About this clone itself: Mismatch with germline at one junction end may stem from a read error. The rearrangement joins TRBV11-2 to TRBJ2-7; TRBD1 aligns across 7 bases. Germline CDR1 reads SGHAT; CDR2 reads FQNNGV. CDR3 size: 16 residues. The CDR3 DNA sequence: TGTGCCAGCACCTTAAACCGGGACAGACCCTTTTACGAGCAGTACTTC. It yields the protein CASTLNRDRPFYEQYF.